The clone carrying this T cell receptor beta chain was counted once. Antigen specificity is unknown. The data were taken from a study of T cell responses to AZD1222 COVID-19 vaccine. The study's findings and limits: Most donors were white British and more were female, and clonal diversity was possibly underestimated.

V dropped 6 bases and J dropped 6 bases, with 19 bases sitting between them. CDR3 length equals 15 residues. Germline V gene sequence: CDR1 KGHSH, CDR2 LQKENI. This table comes from immunoSEQ multiplex PCR, and its TCRdb copy is limited to in-frame clones, with some not included. The data hold about 130,000 clones, with 92% observed a single time. The chain couples TRBV18 to TRBJ2-3; D might be TRBD1 or TRBD2, each matching 5 bases. The TCR was taken from an adult in good health. The sample here was peripheral blood, taken on day 0 of AZD1222 vaccination. The CDR3 sequence: CASSPKRGSWDTQYF. CDR3 in DNA: TGTGCCAGCTCGCCCAAGAGGGGCTCCTGGGATACGCAGTATTTT.